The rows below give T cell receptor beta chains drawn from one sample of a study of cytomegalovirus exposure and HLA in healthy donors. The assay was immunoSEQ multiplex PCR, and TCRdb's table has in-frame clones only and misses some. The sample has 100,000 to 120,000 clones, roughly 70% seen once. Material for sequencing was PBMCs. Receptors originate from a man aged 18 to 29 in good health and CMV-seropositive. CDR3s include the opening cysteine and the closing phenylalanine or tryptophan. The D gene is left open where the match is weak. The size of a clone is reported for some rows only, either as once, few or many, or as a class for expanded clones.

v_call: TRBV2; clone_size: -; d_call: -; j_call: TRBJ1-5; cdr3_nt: TGTGCCAGCTCCCGAGATAAAAGACAGCCCCAGCATTTT; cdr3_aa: CASSRDKRQPQHF
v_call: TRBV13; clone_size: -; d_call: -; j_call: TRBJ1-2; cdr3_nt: TGTGCCAGCAGCTTATTTCGGGGAGACTATGGCTACACCTTC; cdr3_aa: CASSLFRGDYGYTF
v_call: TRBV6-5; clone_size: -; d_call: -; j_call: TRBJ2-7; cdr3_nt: TGTGCCAGCAGTTACTCGGGGCTCCATCCCTACGAGCAGTACTTC; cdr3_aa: CASSYSGLHPYEQYF
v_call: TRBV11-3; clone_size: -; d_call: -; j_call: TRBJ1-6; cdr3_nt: TGTGCCAGCAGCTTAGTTCCAGGTTCACCCCTCCACTTT; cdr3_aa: CASSLVPGSPLHF
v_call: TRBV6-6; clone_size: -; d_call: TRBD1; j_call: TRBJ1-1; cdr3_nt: TGTGCCAGCAGGCGACAGGGCGGAAAAGCTTTCTTT; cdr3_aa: CASRRQGGKAFF
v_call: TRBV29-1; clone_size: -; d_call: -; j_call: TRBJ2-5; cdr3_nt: TGCAGCGTTGAAGATCGAACCTGTTTAGACTTC; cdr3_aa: CSVEDRTCLDF
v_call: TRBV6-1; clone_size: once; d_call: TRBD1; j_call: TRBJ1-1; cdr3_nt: TGTGCCAGCAACACCCGGGACAGCTTGAACACTGAAGCTTTCTTT; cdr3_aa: CASNTRDSLNTEAFF
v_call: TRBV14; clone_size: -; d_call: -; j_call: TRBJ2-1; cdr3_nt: TGTGCCAGCAGTCCGGGGGTACTCTCCTACAATGAGCAGTTCTTC; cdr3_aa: CASSPGVLSYNEQFF
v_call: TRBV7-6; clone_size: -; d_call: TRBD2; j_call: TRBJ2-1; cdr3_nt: TGTGCCAGCAGCTTAGCTACCGGGACTAGCACTGTCGATGAGCAGTTCTTC; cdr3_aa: CASSLATGTSTVDEQFF
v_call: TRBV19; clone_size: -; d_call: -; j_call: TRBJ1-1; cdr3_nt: TGTGCCAGTAGTATGGCCGCCAGGGTGAACACTGAAGCTTTCTTT; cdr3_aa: CASSMAARVNTEAFF
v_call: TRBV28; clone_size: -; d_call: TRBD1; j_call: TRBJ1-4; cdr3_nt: TGTGCCAGCAGCCGGACAGGGGGAGATGAAAAACTGTTTTTT; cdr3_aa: CASSRTGGDEKLFF
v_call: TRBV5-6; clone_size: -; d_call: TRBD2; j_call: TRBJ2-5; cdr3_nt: TGTGCCAGCAGCTTGGCTAGCGGGTACCAAGAGACCCAGTACTTC; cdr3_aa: CASSLASGYQETQYF
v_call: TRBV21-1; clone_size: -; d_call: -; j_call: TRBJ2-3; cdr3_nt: TGTGCCAGCACCTCCGAGTCCGGCACAGATACGCAGTATTTT; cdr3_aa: CASTSESGTDTQYF
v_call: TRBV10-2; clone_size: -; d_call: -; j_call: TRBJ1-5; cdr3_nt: TGCGCCAGCAGTGAGTCGGACAGCCTCAATCAGCCCCAGCATTTT; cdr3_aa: CASSESDSLNQPQHF
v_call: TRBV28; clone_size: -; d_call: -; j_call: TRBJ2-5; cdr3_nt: TGTGCCAGCAGTTTACGTAGGGGGGGAGAAGAGACCCAGTACTTC; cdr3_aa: CASSLRRGGEETQYF
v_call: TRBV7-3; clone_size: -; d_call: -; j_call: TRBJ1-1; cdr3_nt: TGTGCCAGCAGCTTTAGACTGACGAACACTGAAGCTTTCTTT; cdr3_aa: CASSFRLTNTEAFF
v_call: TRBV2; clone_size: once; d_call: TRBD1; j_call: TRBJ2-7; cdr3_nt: TGTGCCAGCAAGAGGGACAGGGGGCCTAGCTCCTACGAGCAGTACTTC; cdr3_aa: CASKRDRGPSSYEQYF
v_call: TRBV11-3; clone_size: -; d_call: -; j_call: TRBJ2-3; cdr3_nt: TGTGCCAGCAGCCCCGCTCGGCTGAGGGATACGCAGTATTTT; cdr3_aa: CASSPARLRDTQYF
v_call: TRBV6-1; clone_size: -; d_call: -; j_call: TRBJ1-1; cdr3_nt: TGTGCCAGCAGTCCTACGGGACAAGGGGAAGCTTTCTTT; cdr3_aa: CASSPTGQGEAFF
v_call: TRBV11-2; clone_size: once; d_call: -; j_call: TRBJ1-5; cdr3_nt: TGTGCCAGCACCGGAAGGGGCAGGGCTATAGGCAATCAGCCCCAGCATTTT; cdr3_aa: CASTGRGRAIGNQPQHF
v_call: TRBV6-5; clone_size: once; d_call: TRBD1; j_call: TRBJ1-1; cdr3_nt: TGTGCCAGCGGAGACAGGGCGCGAACTGAAGCTTTCTTT; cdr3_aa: CASGDRARTEAFF
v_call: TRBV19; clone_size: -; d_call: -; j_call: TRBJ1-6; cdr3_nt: TGTGCCAGTAGTATAGGGACAGCAACCCTCCACTTT; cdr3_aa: CASSIGTATLHF
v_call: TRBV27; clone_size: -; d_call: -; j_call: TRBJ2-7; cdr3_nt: TGTGCCAGCAGTTCGACTTTCTCCTACGAGCAGTACTTC; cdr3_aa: CASSSTFSYEQYF
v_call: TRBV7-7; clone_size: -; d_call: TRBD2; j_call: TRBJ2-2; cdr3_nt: TGTGCCAGCAGCTTAGGTCTCTCGGGGGGCACCGGGGAGCTGTTTTTT; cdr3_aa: CASSLGLSGGTGELFF
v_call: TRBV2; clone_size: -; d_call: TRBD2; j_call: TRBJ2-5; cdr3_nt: TGTGCCAGCAGTCCAGCCAGCGGGGGGCAAGAGACCCAGTACTTC; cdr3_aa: CASSPASGGQETQYF
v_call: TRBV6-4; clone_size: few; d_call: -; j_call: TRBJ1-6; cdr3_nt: TGTGCCAGCAGTGAATCGGGCGGGACGGTCAATTCACCCCTCCACTTT; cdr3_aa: CASSESGGTVNSPLHF
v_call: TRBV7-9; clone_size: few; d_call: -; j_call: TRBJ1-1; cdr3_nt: TGTGCCACCACCCTCGGGACTGAAGCTTTCTTT; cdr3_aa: CATTLGTEAFF
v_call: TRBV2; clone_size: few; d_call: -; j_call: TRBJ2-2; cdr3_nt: TGTGCCAGCAGGGAGTTTTTTAGCGCAATCGCGAACACCGGGGAGCTGTTTTTT; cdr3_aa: CASREFFSAIANTGELFF
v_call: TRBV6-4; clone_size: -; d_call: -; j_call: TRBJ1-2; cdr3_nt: TGTGCCAGCAGCGCCACAGGGAACTATGGCTACACCTTC; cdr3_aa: CASSATGNYGYTF
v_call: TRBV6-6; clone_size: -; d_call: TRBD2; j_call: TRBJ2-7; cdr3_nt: TGTGCCACCTCGGGAGGGGCGAACGGCTACGAGCAGTACTTC; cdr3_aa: CATSGGANGYEQYF
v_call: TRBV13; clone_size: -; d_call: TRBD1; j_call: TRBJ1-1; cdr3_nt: TGTGCCAGCAGCTTAGATCACAGGGGATGGACTGAAGCTTTCTTT; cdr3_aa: CASSLDHRGWTEAFF
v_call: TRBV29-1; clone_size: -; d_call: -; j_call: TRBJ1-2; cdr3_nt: TGCAGCGTTGTCAGGCTCCCCTATGGCTACACCTTC; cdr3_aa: CSVVRLPYGYTF
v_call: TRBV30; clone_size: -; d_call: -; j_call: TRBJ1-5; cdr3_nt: TGTGCCTGGAGTCTAACCCCATCGCCTCAGCCCCAGCATTTT; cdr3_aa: CAWSLTPSPQPQHF
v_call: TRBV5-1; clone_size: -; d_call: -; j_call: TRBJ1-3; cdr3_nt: TGCGCCAGCAGCTTGACAGGGTCAGGAAACACCATATATTTT; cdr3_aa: CASSLTGSGNTIYF
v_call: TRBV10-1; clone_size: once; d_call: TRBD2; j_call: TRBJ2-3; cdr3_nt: TGCGCCAGCGCCCCGCTAGCGGGGCTTAGCACAGATACGCAGTATTTT; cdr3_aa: CASAPLAGLSTDTQYF
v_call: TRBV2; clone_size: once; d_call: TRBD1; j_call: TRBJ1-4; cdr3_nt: TGTGCCAGCAGAGACAGGGGAACTAATGAAAAACTGTTTTTT; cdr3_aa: CASRDRGTNEKLFF
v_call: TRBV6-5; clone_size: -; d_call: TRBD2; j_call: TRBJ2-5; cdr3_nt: TGTGCCAGCAGCCGACCGACTAGCCTGGGAGAGACCCAGTACTTC; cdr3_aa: CASSRPTSLGETQYF
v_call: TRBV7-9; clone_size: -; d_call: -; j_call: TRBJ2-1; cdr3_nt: TGTGCCAGCACCAATTTGGCGGTTGACAATGAGCAGTTCTTC; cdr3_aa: CASTNLAVDNEQFF
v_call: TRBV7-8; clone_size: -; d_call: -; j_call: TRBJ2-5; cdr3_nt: TGTGCCAGCAGCGAACAGGGTTTGGACCAAGAGACCCAGTACTTC; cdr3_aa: CASSEQGLDQETQYF
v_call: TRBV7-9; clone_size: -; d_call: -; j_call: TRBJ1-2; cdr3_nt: TGTGCCAGCAGCTTTTCCCTAACAGGAGGGAGTGGCTACACCTTC; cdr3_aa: CASSFSLTGGSGYTF
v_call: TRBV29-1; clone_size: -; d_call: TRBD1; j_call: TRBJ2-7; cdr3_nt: TGCAGCGTTGTCGGGACAGGGATTTCGAAGCAGTACTTC; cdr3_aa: CSVVGTGISKQYF